These 10 T cell receptor beta chains were all obtained from the same sample, sequenced in a study of technical replicates of blood from a few donors. The protocol was immunoSEQ multiplex PCR, while the TCRdb copy is restricted to in-frame clones and leaves out a portion. The data contain 85,000 to 95,000 clones, 96% of them singletons. Sequenced material: T cells isolated from PBMCs. The receptors come from a human donor in good health.

This chain connects TRBV18 to TRBJ2-4; D is possibly TRBD2 (6 bases). Germline V gene lookup returns CDR1 KGHSH and CDR2 LQKENI. Trimming removed 2 bases at V and 0 bases at J, with 8 bases between. This CDR3 spans 15 amino acids. The chain's CDR3 is CASSPAGLAKNIQYF. CDR3 sequence (DNA): TGTGCCAGCTCACCAGCGGGATTAGCCAAAAACATTCAGTACTTC.

The chain carries TRBV5-4 and TRBJ2-1; 9 positions match TRBD2. The V gene end was trimmed by 2 bases and the J gene end by 3 bases; junction bases not matched to a gene: 0. This CDR3 region has 14 residues. Germline V CDR1 and CDR2: SGHNT, YYREEE (reference sequence). This CDR3 is CASSFSGSYNEQFF. CDR3 sequence (DNA): TGTGCCAGCAGCTTTAGCGGGAGCTACAATGAGCAGTTCTTC.

This CDR3 is CASMVSGNEQFF. DNA of the CDR3: TGTGCCAGCATGGTAAGCGGGAATGAGCAGTTCTTC. The V gene is TRBV5-6, the J gene TRBJ2-1; D might be TRBD2 (6 bases). The germline V gene encodes CDR1 SGHDT and CDR2 YYEEEE. There are 12 residues in the CDR3. V was clipped by 6 bases and J by 7 bases, with 11 bases between them.

Here the CDR3 reads CASSIQDRGQRRFF. The CDR3 nucleotides are TGTGCCAGTAGTATCCAGGACAGGGGGCAACGTCGGTTCTTC. V is TRBV19 and J is TRBJ2-1; 11 bases are shared with TRBD1. CDR1 is LNHDA and CDR2 is SQIVND in the germline V gene (reference sequence). Trimming removed 3 bases from V and 15 bases from J; junction bases left unmatched: 10. This CDR3 has 14 amino acids.

In nucleotides, the CDR3 is TGTGCCAGCAGTACGACAGGGGGCCCTTATGGCTACACCTTC. Translating gives CASSTTGGPYGYTF. J is TRBJ1-2 and V is TRBV28; TRBD1 matches at 10 bases. This CDR3 contains 14 residues. V lost 5 bases, J lost 5 bases, and 5 bases stayed unmatched. Germline CDR1 reads MDHEN; CDR2 reads SYDVKM.

The sample holds one count of this clone. V usage is TRBV9 and J usage is TRBJ2-1; 12 positions match TRBD2. V was clipped by 2 bases and J by 2 bases; unmatched bases: 5. The V gene's germline CDR1 is SGDLS and CDR2 YYNGEE. This CDR3 has 17 residues. CDR3 sequence: CASSVRTSGMTYNEQFF. CDR3 nucleotides: TGTGCCAGCAGCGTCAGGACTAGCGGGATGACCTACAATGAGCAGTTCTTC.

The chain uses TRBV18 and TRBJ1-5; D call uncertain. CDR3 length: 15 amino acids. The V end was cut by 6 bases, the J end by 7 bases, with 19 bases between. CDR1 and CDR2 from the germline V gene are KGHSH and LQKENI. In DNA, the CDR3 is TGTGCCAGCTCCCTTGGACTGGGCAGTGGCCAGCCCCAGCATTTT. Its protein product is CASSLGLGSGQPQHF.

V usage is TRBV5-1 and J usage is TRBJ1-1; TRBD1 might be the D (6 bases). The CDR3 consists of 13 residues. The V gene lost 4 bases and the J gene lost 1 base, with 8 bases spanning the gap. CDR1 and CDR2 (germline): SGHRS, YFSETQ. The chain's CDR3 is CASSRDTNTEAFF. The CDR3 coding sequence is TGCGCCAGCAGCCGGGACACGAACACTGAAGCTTTCTTT.

The chain couples TRBV5-8 to TRBJ1-2; D is unclear. Trimming removed 0 bases from V and 7 bases from J, with 7 bases in between. This CDR3 is built from 12 residues. Per germline, CDR1 SGHTS and CDR2 YDEGEE. The DNA for the CDR3 is TGTGCCAGCAGCTTGGTCCGGGTTGGCTACACCTTC. Encoded protein: CASSLVRVGYTF.

The rearrangement links TRBV29-1 to TRBJ2-7; TRBD2 matches 8 bases. CDR3 length equals 15 residues. Trimming cost V 6 bases and J 4 bases; bases outside gene matches: 14. Germline-derived CDR1 and CDR2 are SQVTM and ANQGSEA. For the CDR3, the DNA is TGCAGCGTGGACGCACTAAATCGGGAGGGATACGAGCAGTACTTC. Translating gives CSVDALNREGYEQYF.